This entry lists 18 T cell receptor beta chains sequenced from one sample in a study of cytomegalovirus exposure and HLA in healthy donors (dated 2017 in TCRdb). Libraries were constructed by the immunoSEQ multiplex PCR assay. A mixture of 60 forward primers for TCR Vbeta segments and 13 reverse primers for TCR Jbeta segments was used in the multiplex PCR. The table comes from immuneACCESS by way of TCRdb, which keeps in-frame sequences with V and J called. Part of the clones is missing from these tables; in studies checked, under half for an unresolved V gene and the rest for unknown reasons. Recorded for this sample are about 170,000 clones; more than 60% of them occurred a single time. In total, the top ten clones hold about 2.5% of the sample. The sequencing sample was made of PBMCs. The receptors shown here come from a human donor in good health.

This clone was picked up one time. V usage is TRBV5-5 and J usage is TRBJ1-4; no clear D. Trimming cost V 0 bases and J 7 bases, with 7 bases left between them. CDR1 is SGHKS, CDR2 YYEKEE, per germline (reference sequence). This CDR3 spans 13 amino acids. CDR3 in amino acids: CASSLGVGEKLFF. Here the CDR3 DNA reads TGTGCCAGCAGCTTGGGCGTCGGTGAAAAACTGTTTTTT.

The rearrangement links TRBV6-6 to TRBJ2-3; weak D call: TRBD1 (5 bases). V shed 6 bases and J shed 0 bases, with 13 bases lying between them. Germline V gene data show CDR1 as MNHNY and CDR2 as SVGAGI (reference sequence). The CDR3 sequence is 15 residues long. DNA for the CDR3: TGTGCCAGCAGCCCCAGGGATTCTAGCACAGATACGCAGTATTTT. It specifies CASSPRDSSTDTQYF.

The chain has TRBV7-2 and TRBJ1-5; maybe TRBD1 (5 bases). V lost 8 bases and J 4 bases, leaving 12 bases between the germline ends. The CDR3 is 13 residues long. CDR1 and CDR2 (germline): SGHTA, FQGNSA. The CDR3 nucleotides read TGTGCCAGCGCCCAGGGCCCAAATCAGCCCCAGCATTTT. Protein product: CASAQGPNQPQHF.

J is TRBJ1-2 and V is TRBV6-1, with TRBD1 matching over 7 bases. Germline CDR1 and CDR2: MNHNS and SASEGT. The length of the CDR3 is 13 residues. J gave up 13 bases and V 0 bases, and 8 bases lay outside the gene matches. The CDR3 region has the DNA TGTGCCAGCAGTGAAGCCCGCGACAGGGTGAGCACCTTC. It yields the protein CASSEARDRVSTF.

This clone was found a few times. The V and J genes are TRBV5-1 and TRBJ2-3; TRBD1 might be the D (6 bases). Germline V gene data show CDR1 as SGHRS and CDR2 as YFSETQ. This CDR3 spans 15 amino acids. V was trimmed by 1 base and J by 6 bases, leaving 15 bases between them. CDR3 bases: TGCGCCAGCAGCTTGATGAGACAGGCCCGCGATACGCAGTATTTT. Its protein product is CASSLMRQARDTQYF.

The V and J genes are TRBV6-1 and TRBJ2-7; D is ambiguous. The V end lost 2 bases, the J end lost 7 bases, and 15 bases lay between the germline ends. CDR3 length: 14 amino acids. Germline-derived CDR1 and CDR2 are MNHNS and SASEGT. The CDR3 nucleotides are TGTGCCAGCAGTGAACCCCTAGATGGAGAGGAGCAGTACTTC. Translated: CASSEPLDGEEQYF.

J is TRBJ2-5 and V is TRBV10-3; TRBD2 matches at 15 bases. Germline trimming cut 4 bases from V and 4 bases from J; bases unmatched to any gene: 16. The CDR3 totals 20 residues. CDR1 and CDR2 from the germline V gene are ENHRY and SYGVKD. The chain's CDR3 is CAISGKPGAGTSGGTETQYF. In nucleotides, the CDR3 is TGTGCCATCAGTGGGAAACCGGGGGCTGGGACTAGCGGGGGGACAGAGACCCAGTACTTC.

V gene TRBV15 combines with J gene TRBJ2-3; weak D call: TRBD2 (5 bases). V gave up 3 bases and J gave up 2 bases, with 18 bases separating them. The CDR3 covers 17 residues. Germline assignment: CDR1 LNHNV and CDR2 YYDKDF (reference sequence). CDR3 residues: CATSSSRSVGNTDTQYF. DNA for the CDR3: TGTGCCACCAGCAGTTCCCGTAGCGTCGGGAACACAGATACGCAGTATTTT.

This clone was seen more than once but under ten times. The rearrangement links TRBV19 to TRBJ1-6, with TRBD1 matching over 7 bases. CDR3 length: 16 residues. V lost 3 bases, J lost 6 bases, and 8 bases stayed unmatched. The germline CDR1 and CDR2 sequences are LNHDA and SQIVND (reference sequence). Written as DNA, the CDR3 is TGTGCCAGTAGTATTGCAGCAGGGGGTGGTAATTCACCCCTCCACTTT. Protein: CASSIAAGGGNSPLHF.

The V call is TRBV5-4, the J call TRBJ1-2; possibly TRBD1 for D (5 bases). Trimming stripped 4 bases from V and 2 bases from J, with 12 bases between. From germline, CDR1 is SGHNT and CDR2 YYREEE (reference sequence). The length of the CDR3 is 14 residues. CDR3 DNA: TGTGCCAGCAGCCCGGGCGGGGGGAACTATGGCTACACCTTC. Protein product: CASSPGGGNYGYTF. The full variable domain, its missing parts supplied by reference TRBV5-4 and TRBJ1-2, is ETGVTQSPTHLIKTRGQQVTLRCSSQSGHNTVSWYQQALGQGPQFIFQYYREEENGRGNFPPRFSGLQFPNYSSELNVNALELDDSALYLCASSPGGGNYGYTFGSGTRLTVV.

This sequence joins TRBV4-2 and TRBJ2-3, with D perhaps matching TRBD1 (6 bases). Germline V gives CDR1 LGHNA, CDR2 YNFKEQ. The length of the CDR3 is 17 residues. V gave up 0 bases and J gave up 6 bases, with 19 bases separating them. The CDR3 DNA follows: TGTGCCAGCAGCCAAGATGATCCGGGCAGGGACACGGATACGCAGTATTTT. Residues: CASSQDDPGRDTDTQYF.

The gene calls are TRBV11-2 and TRBJ2-1; 9 nucleotides line up with TRBD2. V shed 3 bases, J shed 7 bases, and the junction held 7 bases outside the gene matches. The V gene's germline CDR1 is SGHAT and CDR2 FQNNGV. The CDR3 is 15 residues long. The CDR3 loop reads CASSFGGGAANEQFF. In nucleotides, the CDR3 is TGTGCCAGCAGCTTCGGCGGGGGGGCCGCGAATGAGCAGTTCTTC.

The rearrangement uses TRBV7-3 and TRBJ1-1, with D perhaps matching TRBD1 (5 bases). The germline CDR1 and CDR2 sequences are SGHTA and FQGTGA. The length of the CDR3 is 16 residues. V lost 0 bases and J 1 base, leaving 12 bases between the germline ends. CDR3 sequence reads: CASSLTPGGANTEAFF. For the CDR3, the DNA is TGTGCCAGCAGCTTAACACCTGGCGGGGCGAACACTGAAGCTTTCTTT.

The genes are TRBV4-1 and TRBJ1-1; 10 bases line up with TRBD1. Germline-derived CDR1 and CDR2 are MGHRA and YSYEKL. The V segment lost 5 bases and the J segment 1 base; nucleotides outside the gene matches: 4. This CDR3 comprises 15 residues. CDR3 nucleotide sequence: TGCGCCAGCAGCAGGACAGGGGGAACGAACACTGAAGCTTTCTTT. This gives the protein CASSRTGGTNTEAFF.

V gene TRBV19 combines with J gene TRBJ1-5, with TRBD1 matching 7 bases. The V segment lost 3 bases and the J segment 0 bases; nucleotides outside the gene matches: 2. Germline V gene lookup returns CDR1 LNHDA and CDR2 SQIVND (reference sequence). The CDR3 runs 15 residues. In nucleotides, the CDR3 is TGTGCCAGTAGTATGCGACAGGGTAGCAATCAGCCCCAGCATTTT. Translated: CASSMRQGSNQPQHF.

The chain recombines TRBV6-1 with TRBJ2-1, with 14 bases lining up with TRBD2. Trimming removed 4 bases from V and 6 bases from J; junction bases left unmatched: 14. The germline V gene encodes CDR1 MNHNS and CDR2 SASEGT. This CDR3 comprises 19 residues. The CDR3 DNA is TGTGCCAGCAGTGGGCGACTAGCGGGGGGGGCTTGGGTTTCCAATGAGCAGTTCTTC. Protein product: CASSGRLAGGAWVSNEQFF.

The table lists this clone with a few counts. The chain employs TRBV5-4 and TRBJ2-1; D might be TRBD2 (5 bases). Germline loops: CDR1 SGHNT, CDR2 YYREEE (reference sequence). The CDR3 runs to 13 residues. V lost 4 bases and J 7 bases, leaving 12 bases between the germline ends. The CDR3 loop is CASSKRTGNEQFF. In DNA form, the CDR3 reads TGTGCCAGCAGCAAACGGACTGGGAATGAGCAGTTCTTC.

V and J are TRBV9 and TRBJ2-5, with D hard to call. The CDR3 contains 12 residues. CDR1 is SGDLS and CDR2 is YYNGEE in the germline V gene. With 0 bases removed from V and 5 bases from J, the gap between germline ends came to 5 bases. The CDR3 protein is CASSVAEETQYF. For the CDR3, the DNA is TGTGCCAGCAGCGTAGCGGAGGAGACCCAGTACTTC.